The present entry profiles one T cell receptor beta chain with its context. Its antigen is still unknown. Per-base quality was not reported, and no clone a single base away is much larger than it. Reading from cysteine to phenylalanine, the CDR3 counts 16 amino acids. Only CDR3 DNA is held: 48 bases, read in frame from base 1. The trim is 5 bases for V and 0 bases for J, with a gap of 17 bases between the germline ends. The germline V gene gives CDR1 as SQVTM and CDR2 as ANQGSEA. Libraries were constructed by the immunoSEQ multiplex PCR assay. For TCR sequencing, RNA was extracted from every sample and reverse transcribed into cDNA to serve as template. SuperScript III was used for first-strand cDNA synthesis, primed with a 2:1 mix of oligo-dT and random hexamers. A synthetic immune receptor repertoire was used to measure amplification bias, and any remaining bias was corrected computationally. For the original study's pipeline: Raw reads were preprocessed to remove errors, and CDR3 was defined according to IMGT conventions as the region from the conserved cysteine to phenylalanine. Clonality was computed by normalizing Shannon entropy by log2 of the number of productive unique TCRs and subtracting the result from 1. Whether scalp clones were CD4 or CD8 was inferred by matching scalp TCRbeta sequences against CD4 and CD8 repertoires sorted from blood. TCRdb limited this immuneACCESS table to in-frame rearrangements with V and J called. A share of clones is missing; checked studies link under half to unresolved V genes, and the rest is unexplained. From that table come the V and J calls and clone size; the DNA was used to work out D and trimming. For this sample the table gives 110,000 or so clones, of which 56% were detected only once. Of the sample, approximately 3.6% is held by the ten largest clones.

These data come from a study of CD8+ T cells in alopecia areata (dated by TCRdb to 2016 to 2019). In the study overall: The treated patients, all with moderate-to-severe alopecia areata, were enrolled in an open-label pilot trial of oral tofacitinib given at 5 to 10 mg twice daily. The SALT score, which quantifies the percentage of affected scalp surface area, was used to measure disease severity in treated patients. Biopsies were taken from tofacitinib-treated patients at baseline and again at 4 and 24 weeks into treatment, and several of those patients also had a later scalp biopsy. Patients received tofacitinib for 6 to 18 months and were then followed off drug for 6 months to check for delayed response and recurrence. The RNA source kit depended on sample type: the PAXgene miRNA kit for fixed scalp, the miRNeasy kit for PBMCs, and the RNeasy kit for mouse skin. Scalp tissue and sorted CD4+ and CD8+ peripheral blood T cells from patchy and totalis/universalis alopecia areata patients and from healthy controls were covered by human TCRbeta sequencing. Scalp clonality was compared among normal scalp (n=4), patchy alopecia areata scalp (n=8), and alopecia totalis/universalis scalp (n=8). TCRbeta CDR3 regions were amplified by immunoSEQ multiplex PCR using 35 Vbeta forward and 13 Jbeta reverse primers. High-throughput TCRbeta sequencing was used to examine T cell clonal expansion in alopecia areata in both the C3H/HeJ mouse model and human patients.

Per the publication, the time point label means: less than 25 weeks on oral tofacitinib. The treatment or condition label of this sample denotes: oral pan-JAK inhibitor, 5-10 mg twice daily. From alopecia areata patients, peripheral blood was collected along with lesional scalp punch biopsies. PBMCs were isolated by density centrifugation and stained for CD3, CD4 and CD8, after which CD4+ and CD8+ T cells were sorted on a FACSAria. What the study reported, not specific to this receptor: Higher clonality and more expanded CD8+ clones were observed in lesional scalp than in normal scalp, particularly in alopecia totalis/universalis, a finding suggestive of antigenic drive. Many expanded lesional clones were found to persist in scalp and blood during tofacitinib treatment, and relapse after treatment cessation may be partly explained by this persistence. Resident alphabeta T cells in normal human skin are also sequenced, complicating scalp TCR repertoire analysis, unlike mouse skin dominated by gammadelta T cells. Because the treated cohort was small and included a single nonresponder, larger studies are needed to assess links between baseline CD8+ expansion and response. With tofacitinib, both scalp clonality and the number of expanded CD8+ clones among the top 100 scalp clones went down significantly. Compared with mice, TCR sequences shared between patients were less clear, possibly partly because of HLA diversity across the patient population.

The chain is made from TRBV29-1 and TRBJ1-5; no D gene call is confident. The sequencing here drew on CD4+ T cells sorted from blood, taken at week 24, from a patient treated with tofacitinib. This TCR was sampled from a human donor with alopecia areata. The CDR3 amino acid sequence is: CSVPSRLFNSNQPQHF. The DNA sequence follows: TGCAGCGTTCCTTCCAGACTCTTTAATAGCAATCAGCCCCAGCATTTT. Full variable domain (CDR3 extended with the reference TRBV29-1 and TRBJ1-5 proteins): SAVISQKPSRDICQRGTSLTIQCQVDSQVTMMFWYRQQPGQSLTLIATANQGSEATYESGFVIDKFPISRPNLTFSTLTVSNMSPEDSSIYLCSVPSRLFNSNQPQHFGDGTRLSIL.